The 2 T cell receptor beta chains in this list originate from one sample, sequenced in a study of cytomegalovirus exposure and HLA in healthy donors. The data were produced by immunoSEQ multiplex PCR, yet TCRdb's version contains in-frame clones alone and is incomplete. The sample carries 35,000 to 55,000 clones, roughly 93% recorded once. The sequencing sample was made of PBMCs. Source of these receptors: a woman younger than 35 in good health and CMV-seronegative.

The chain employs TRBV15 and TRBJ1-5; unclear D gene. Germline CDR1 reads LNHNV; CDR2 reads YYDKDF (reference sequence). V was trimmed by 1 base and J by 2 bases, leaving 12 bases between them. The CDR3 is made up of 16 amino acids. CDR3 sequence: CATSRGETNGNQPQHF. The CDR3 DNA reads TGTGCCACCAGCAGAGGCGAGACAAACGGCAATCAGCCCCAGCATTTT.

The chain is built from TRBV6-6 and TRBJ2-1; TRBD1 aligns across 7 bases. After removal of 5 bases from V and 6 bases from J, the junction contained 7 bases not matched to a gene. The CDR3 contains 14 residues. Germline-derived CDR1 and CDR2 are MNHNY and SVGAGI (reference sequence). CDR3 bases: TGTGCCAGCAGTCCACCCCCAGGGGGCAATGAGCAGTTCTTC. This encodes CASSPPPGGNEQFF.